This T cell receptor (beta chain) is from a study of T cells in Graves' hyperthyroidism and ophthalmopathy. Study-wide background: Staff took peripheral blood when the initial diagnosis was made, before any treatment began.

Germline CDR1 MDHEN, CDR2 SYDVKM. CDR3 length: 11 residues. With 6 bases removed from V and 2 bases from J, the gap between germline ends came to 4 bases. Study observations and caveats: The model predicted ophthalmopathy a median approximately 6.3 months before onset. Most clonotypes that expanded in the thyroid above 0.001 also showed up in blood.

Amplified TCR beta CDR3 regions came from RNA transcripts. With the HTBI primer set, the TCR CDR3 went through a first round of RT-PCR. TCRdb ran MiXCR on the multiplex PCR reads and lists one entry per CDR3 protein. The sample carries about half a million distinct CDR3 sequences, approximately 23% recorded once. Turning to this clonotype: Its antigen is undetermined. A single base separates this from a much larger clone, so it may be a read error. Because the CDR3 is missing its conserved closing phenylalanine or tryptophan, this is likely a read error.

The TCR comes from a woman aged 70-85 years with Graves' ophthalmopathy. Sequenced input: blood. V is TRBV28 and J is TRBJ1-1; no clear D. In nucleotides, the CDR3 is TGTGCCAGCAGCGGCAACACTGAAGCTTTCGTT. It translates to CASSGNTEAFV.